This TCR beta chain was recorded in a study of early T cells in non-severe SARS-CoV-2 infection. Study information: Chains were not paired, and sequencing was done on bulk RNA from unsorted whole blood.

Points from the study as a whole: A preference for anti-spike CD8 responses marked VDJdb matching, which missed private and CD4 specificities.

This clonotype was counted a few times. Its antigen is currently unknown. CDR1 is SQVTM, CDR2 ANQGSEA, per germline. The CDR3 is made up of 10 amino acids. Trimming pared 7 bases from V and 9 bases from J, leaving 10 bases between. Individual cDNA molecules were tagged with unique molecular identifiers. TCRdb independently ran MiXCR on the 5' RACE reads; one entry per CDR3 protein. Here the sample spans about 22,000 distinct CDR3 sequences, 4% to 5% being singletons. The TCR comes from an adult who was a healthcare worker with PCR-confirmed SARS-CoV-2 infection or an uninfected control (not recorded which). The source material was whole blood. The chain couples TRBV29-1 to TRBJ2-1; D is ambiguous. This CDR3 reads CSAGIGEQFF. The CDR3 DNA reads TGCAGCGCTGGTATCGGTGAGCAGTTCTTC.